These T cell receptor beta chains were read from a single sample in a study of identical twins. Using its own MiXCR run on the 5' RACE reads, TCRdb lists one record per CDR3 protein. The sample has approximately 1.8 million distinct CDR3 sequences; about 31% are singletons. The sequencing input was cord blood. All receptors come from a newborn girl in good health. Both conserved end residues are part of each CDR3. Each record gives: V gene, J gene, D gene, CDR3 protein. A D gene is named only where the DNA matches it firmly.

V: TRBV12-3/TRBV12-4
J: TRBJ1-5
D: NA
CDR3: CASSLPRFRAPQHF

V: TRBV6-1
J: TRBJ2-7
D: TRBD2
CDR3: CASSDPLPKREGRDGEQYF

V: TRBV27
J: TRBJ1-2
D: NA
CDR3: CASSDRSFYGYTF

V: TRBV5-1
J: TRBJ1-1
D: TRBD1
CDR3: CASSWTGSNTEAFF

V: TRBV20-1
J: TRBJ1-1
D: NA
CDR3: CSASGTAAIGNTEAFF

V: TRBV4-2
J: TRBJ2-4
D: NA
CDR3: CASSQRLRDYPKNIQYF

V: TRBV12-3/TRBV12-4
J: TRBJ2-7
D: NA
CDR3: CASSSGDRTYYEQYF

V: TRBV20-1
J: TRBJ2-2
D: NA
CDR3: CGGGDWNTGELFF

V: TRBV6-5
J: TRBJ1-1
D: NA
CDR3: CASSFSPWTYRTLTEAFF

V: TRBV7-9
J: TRBJ2-1
D: TRBD2
CDR3: CASSFPGLVTHNEQFF

V: TRBV4-1
J: TRBJ2-1
D: TRBD2
CDR3: CASSQGTSGRRYNEQFF